This record covers a single TCR beta chain. The data originate from a study of blood T cell repertoires in COVID-19. Across the whole study: PBMCs, B-cell-depleted T cells, or T cells provided the cDNA or gDNA that made up the material.

Under the authors' procedure: Reference gene primer amplification yielded estimated nucleated cell counts. The table came from immunoSEQ multiplex PCR; TCRdb's copy has only in-frame clones and leaves some out. V, J and clone size reflect that table, while D and trimming were determined from the DNA. The profile covers 450,000 or so clones, with approximately 89% appearing a single time and less than 2% taken by the ten largest. The CDR3 runs 14 residues. Germline CDR1 is SEHNR and CDR2 is FQNEAQ (reference sequence). V lost 4 bases and J lost 4, with 11 bases in between. The sample was peripheral blood. The V gene is TRBV7-9, the J gene TRBJ1-5, with D unclear. The TCR originated in a woman aged 40 to 55 with COVID-19, enrolled during active disease. The CDR3 is CASSSREANQPQHF. In DNA form, the CDR3 reads TGTGCCAGCAGCTCCCGTGAGGCTAATCAGCCCCAGCATTTT.